The rows below give T cell receptor beta chains drawn from one sample of a study of shared clonotypes between healthy human individuals. Libraries were prepared by immunoSEQ multiplex PCR; TCRdb keeps only in-frame clonotypes and omits some of them. The sample comprises some 2,400,000 clones, roughly 95% of which are singletons, and 0.1% to 0.15% rests with the top ten. Material for sequencing was naive CD4+ T cells sorted from blood. These receptors were taken from a man aged 18 to 30 in good health. Both conserved end residues are part of each CDR3. The order of the fields is CDR3 length, J gene, V gene, clone size, D gene, CDR3 protein, CDR3 DNA. D genes are given only for firm matches. A clone size is listed for some rows: how often the clone was seen (once, few, many), or a class if it is expanded.

length: 17
J: TRBJ2-4
V: TRBV19
size: .
D: TRBD2
CDR3: CASSIGLAGNILAIQYF
DNA: TGTGCCAGTAGTATAGGGCTAGCGGGAAATATCCTAGCGATTCAGTACTTC

length: 14
J: TRBJ2-7
V: TRBV14
size: .
D: .
CDR3: CASSQAQYLYEQYF
DNA: TGTGCCAGCAGCCAAGCGCAGTACCTCTACGAGCAGTACTTC

length: 14
J: TRBJ1-2
V: TRBV28
size: .
D: .
CDR3: CASSLEALNYGYTF
DNA: TGTGCCAGCAGTTTGGAGGCGCTAAACTATGGCTACACCTTC

length: 13
J: TRBJ1-6
V: TRBV6-5
size: .
D: .
CDR3: CASSRQYNSPLHF
DNA: TGTGCCAGCAGTCGACAGTATAATTCACCCCTCCACTTT

length: 15
J: TRBJ2-7
V: TRBV5-6
size: .
D: TRBD1
CDR3: CASSSRRTGVSEQYF
DNA: TGTGCCAGCAGCAGCCGTCGGACAGGGGTAAGCGAGCAGTACTTC

length: 16
J: TRBJ2-7
V: TRBV5-1
size: few
D: TRBD2
CDR3: CASSPMGGGLIYEQYF
DNA: TGCGCCAGCAGCCCGATGGGCGGGGGGCTAATCTACGAGCAGTACTTC

length: 13
J: TRBJ1-4
V: TRBV10-3
size: .
D: .
CDR3: CAIKQGADEKLFF
DNA: TGTGCCATCAAACAGGGAGCTGATGAAAAACTGTTTTTT

length: 18
J: TRBJ1-6
V: TRBV5-1
size: .
D: .
CDR3: CASSLGVAGSSYNSPLHF
DNA: TGCGCCAGCAGCTTGGGAGTGGCAGGGAGCTCCTATAATTCACCCCTCCACTTT

length: 13
J: TRBJ1-1
V: TRBV19
size: .
D: .
CDR3: CASGDSLNTEAFF
DNA: TGTGCCAGTGGGGACTCTTTGAACACTGAAGCTTTCTTT

length: 13
J: TRBJ1-3
V: TRBV5-6
size: .
D: .
CDR3: CASSPLNRDTIYF
DNA: TGTGCCAGCAGCCCCCTCAATCGGGACACCATATATTTT

length: 16
J: TRBJ1-4
V: TRBV4-1
size: once
D: .
CDR3: CASSPLAGVTNEKLFF
DNA: TGCGCCAGCAGCCCCCTGGCAGGCGTCACTAATGAAAAACTGTTTTTT

length: 14
J: TRBJ1-6
V: TRBV2
size: .
D: TRBD1
CDR3: CASSAGTEDSPLHF
DNA: TGTGCCAGCAGCGCCGGGACAGAAGATTCACCCCTCCACTTT

length: 13
J: TRBJ2-2
V: TRBV28
size: .
D: TRBD2
CDR3: CASSMGLTRELFF
DNA: TGTGCCAGCAGTATGGGACTAACCAGGGAGCTGTTTTTT

length: 15
J: TRBJ1-5
V: TRBV6-5
size: .
D: .
CDR3: CASRTQRNSNQPQHF
DNA: TGTGCCAGCAGGACACAGCGAAATAGCAATCAGCCCCAGCATTTT

length: 16
J: TRBJ2-7
V: TRBV27
size: .
D: TRBD2
CDR3: CASSFKGTSGGHEQYF
DNA: TGTGCCAGCAGTTTCAAAGGGACTAGCGGGGGTCACGAGCAGTACTTC

length: 15
J: TRBJ1-1
V: TRBV28
size: .
D: .
CDR3: CATRTTGQGNTEAFF
DNA: TGTGCCACCCGGACCACGGGGCAGGGGAACACTGAAGCTTTCTTT

length: 12
J: TRBJ1-3
V: TRBV25-1
size: .
D: .
CDR3: CASRASGNTIYF
DNA: TGTGCCAGCAGGGCATCTGGAAACACCATATATTTT

length: 11
J: TRBJ1-2
V: TRBV6-1
size: .
D: .
CDR3: CASSDGGGYTF
DNA: TGTGCCAGCAGTGACGGGGGAGGCTACACCTTC

length: 15
J: TRBJ2-3
V: TRBV7-8
size: .
D: TRBD2
CDR3: CASSSSGGSTDTQYF
DNA: TGTGCCAGCAGCAGTAGCGGGGGGAGCACAGATACGCAGTATTTT

length: 19
J: TRBJ1-6
V: TRBV28
size: .
D: TRBD1
CDR3: CAIGGSYRGVRSYNSPLHF
DNA: TGTGCCATAGGGGGGTCCTACAGGGGAGTAAGATCCTATAATTCACCCCTCCACTTT

length: 13
J: TRBJ1-1
V: TRBV5-1
size: .
D: .
CDR3: CASSSQGNTEAFF
DNA: TGCGCCAGCAGCAGTCAGGGGAACACTGAAGCTTTCTTT

length: 14
J: TRBJ1-1
V: TRBV29-1
size: .
D: .
CDR3: CSVVVQGKDTEAFF
DNA: TGCAGCGTTGTGGTACAGGGTAAGGACACTGAAGCTTTCTTT

length: 21
J: TRBJ1-2
V: TRBV30
size: .
D: TRBD1
CDR3: CAWSVGGFRGTGYFEDYGYTF
DNA: TGTGCCTGGAGTGTCGGAGGCTTTAGGGGGACAGGGTATTTTGAAGACTATGGCTACACCTTC

length: 14
J: TRBJ2-1
V: TRBV5-4
size: .
D: TRBD2
CDR3: CASSLGPPSGVEFF
DNA: TGTGCCAGCAGCTTGGGGCCCCCGAGCGGGGTGGAGTTCTTC

length: 16
J: TRBJ2-7
V: TRBV6-6
size: .
D: TRBD2
CDR3: CASSYSGLAGSYEQYF
DNA: TGTGCCAGCAGTTACTCTGGACTAGCGGGTTCCTACGAGCAGTACTTC

length: 14
J: TRBJ2-7
V: TRBV5-5
size: .
D: .
CDR3: CASSLEAVFYEQYF
DNA: TGTGCCAGCAGCTTGGAGGCGGTTTTCTACGAGCAGTACTTC

length: 14
J: TRBJ2-2
V: TRBV5-1
size: .
D: .
CDR3: CASRLAPSAEELFF
DNA: TGCGCCAGCAGGTTGGCCCCGTCGGCAGAGGAGCTGTTTTTT

length: 14
J: TRBJ2-7
V: TRBV18
size: .
D: .
CDR3: CASSPNPGPYEQYF
DNA: TGTGCCAGCTCACCAAATCCGGGTCCCTACGAGCAGTACTTC

length: 13
J: TRBJ2-7
V: TRBV27
size: .
D: .
CDR3: CATTLLGAYEQYF
DNA: TGTGCCACCACCTTACTAGGGGCCTACGAGCAGTACTTC